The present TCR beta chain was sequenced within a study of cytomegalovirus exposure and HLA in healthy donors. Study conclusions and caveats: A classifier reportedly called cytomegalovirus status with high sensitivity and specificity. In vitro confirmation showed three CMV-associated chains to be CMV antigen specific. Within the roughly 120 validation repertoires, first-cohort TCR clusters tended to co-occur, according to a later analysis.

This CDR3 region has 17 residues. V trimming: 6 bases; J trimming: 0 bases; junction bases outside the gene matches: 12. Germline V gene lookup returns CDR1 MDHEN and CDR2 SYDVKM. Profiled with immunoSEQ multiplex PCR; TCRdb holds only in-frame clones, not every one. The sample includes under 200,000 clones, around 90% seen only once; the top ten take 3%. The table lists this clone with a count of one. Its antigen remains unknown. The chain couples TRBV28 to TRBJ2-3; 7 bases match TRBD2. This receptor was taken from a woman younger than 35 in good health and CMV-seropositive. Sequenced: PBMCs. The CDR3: CASSPLGAGVSTDTQYF. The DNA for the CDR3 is TGTGCCAGCAGCCCGTTAGGTGCGGGAGTAAGCACAGATACGCAGTATTTT.